This record looks at one T cell receptor beta chain sequence and its context. Its specificity is not known. The germline V and J ends were trimmed by 3 bases and 4 bases, with 9 bases remaining between them. CDR3 size: 14 residues. The source material, RNA transcripts, was used to amplify TCR beta CDR3 regions. In the first-round RT-PCR of the TCR CDR3, the HTBI primer set was used. TCRdb recomputed calls from the multiplex PCR reads with MiXCR, one row per CDR3 protein. The sample contains some 270,000 distinct CDR3 sequences, roughly an eighth of which appear only once. This sample stems from a study of T cells in Graves' hyperthyroidism and ophthalmopathy. Study as a whole: Staff took peripheral blood when the initial diagnosis was made, before any treatment began. Overall study findings and caveats: Clonotypes that were expanded in thyroid above 0.001 mostly appeared in blood too.

Newly diagnosed hyperthyroidism, duration under 2 months, in patients aged 18 to 65. Sequenced material: blood. The chain employs TRBV12-3 or TRBV12-4 and TRBJ2-2; D perhaps matches TRBD1 (5 bases). This receptor was obtained from a woman aged 40-49 years with Graves' hyperthyroidism. CDR3 region: CASSFNRPTGELFF. CDR3 bases: TGTGCCAGCAGTTTTAACAGGCCCACCGGGGAGCTGTTTTTT.